This TCR beta chain derives from a study of OX40 agonist ivuxolimab in advanced cancers. In terms of the full investigation: Ivuxolimab was a fully human IgG2 agonistic monoclonal antibody targeting the costimulatory receptor OX40 (CD134). Peripheral TCRbeta sequencing was intended to test whether TCR sequence diversity was altered and clonal T-cell expansion was caused by ivuxolimab. Intravenous ivuxolimab was administered to patients every 2 weeks at six dose levels: 0.01, 0.1, 0.3, 1.5, 3 and 10 mg/kg. Among the roughly 50 dose-escalation patients, around 19 had hepatocellular carcinoma, roughly 15 melanoma, 9 renal cell carcinoma and 9 head and neck cancer. Partial responses occurred in three dose-escalation patients, of whom one had hepatocellular carcinoma and two had cutaneous melanoma. Prior anti-PD-1, anti-PD-L1 or anti-CTLA-4 therapy was permitted, and checkpoint inhibitors had been received by roughly 42% of dose-escalation patients. The paper describes the monotherapy dose-escalation part (N = 52 patients) of the phase I trial of ivuxolimab. The dose-escalation cohort was roughly 83% male with a mean age of approximately 59 years, ranging from roughly 23 to 80.

Of note for this clone: Its antigen is currently not known. No clone much larger than this one lies a single base away; base qualities are absent.

Sequences SGHAT (CDR1) and FQNNGV (CDR2) are obtained from the germline V gene. Trimming at the junction amounts to 1 base on V and 6 bases on J, and the germline ends lie 10 bases apart. From cysteine to phenylalanine, the CDR3 is 13 amino acids long. The entry retains the CDR3 DNA only, 39 bases that are in frame from base 1. Genomic DNA was isolated from the sorted cells so that the TCRbeta CDR3 region could be sequenced. TCRbeta CDR3 regions were sequenced using the immunoSEQ Assay. Here the immuneACCESS table is served through TCRdb, limited to in-frame sequences with V and J called. Missing clones are a known gap in these copies; in checked studies unresolved V genes cover under half, and the rest lacks a known reason. The sample has roughly 30,000 clones on record, roughly 80% of them singletons. The ten largest clones capture 18% of the sample. The trial excluded patients who had a history of autoimmune disease or were on systemic immunosuppression. Peripheral blood for TCR sequencing was drawn from every dose cohort at baseline, at cycle 4 day 1 and at cycle 7 day 1. The samples were taken from a phase I, first-in-human, multicenter, open-label dose-escalation trial of ivuxolimab. The trial enrolled adults with locally advanced or metastatic head and neck squamous cell, hepatocellular, melanoma or renal cell carcinoma. Before TCR sequencing, CD4+ and CD8+ T cells were separately sorted from peripheral blood.

The investigation overall reported the following: In the 0.1-3.0 mg/kg groups, partial responders had among the lowest normalized peripheral clonal expansion, particularly in CD8+ T cells. At doses of 0.1 to 3.0 mg/kg, clonal expansion of both CD4+ and CD8+ blood T cells was observed from baseline to week 6. Low levels of normalized T-cell clonal expansion were also seen in some patients who did not respond. On average, CD8+ T cells showed more expanded clones than CD4+ T cells after ivuxolimab. The antigen specificity of the clonally expanded peripheral T cells was not determined.

Specimen: CD4+ or CD8+ T cells sorted from blood, collected in a trial of the OX40 agonist ivuxolimab. This receptor was taken from an adult with an advanced solid tumor such as melanoma, head and neck, liver or kidney cancer. The chain couples TRBV11-2 to TRBJ2-7; TRBD2 is a weak D gene call, 6 bases matching. DNA sequence: TGTGCCAGCAGCTTAGGGACTATCCTCGAGCAGTACTTC. The encoded protein is CASSLGTILEQYF. The reference TRBV11-2 and TRBJ2-7 proteins fill in what lies around the CDR3, so the full variable domain reads EAGVAQSPRYKIIEKRQSVAFWCNPISGHATLYWYQQILGQGPKLLIQFQNNGVVDDSQLPKDRFSAERLKGVDSTLKIQPAKLEDSAVYLCASSLGTILEQYFGPGTRLTVT.